The TCR beta chain described here comes from a study of T cell responses to AZD1222 COVID-19 vaccine. General study findings and limits: Targeting of unmutated variant regions was reportedly seen in nearly half of spike-specific TCRs.

Some clones are missing from TCRdb's copy, which holds only in-frame ones; the method was immunoSEQ multiplex PCR. Seen here are around 80,000 clones, nearly 90% observed once, and the top ten hold 1.3%. Germline V gene sequence: CDR1 SGHNT, CDR2 YENEEA. This CDR3 has 16 amino acids. With 7 bases removed from V and 2 bases from J, the gap between germline ends came to 18 bases. Points on this clone: Its antigen is currently unknown.

The sequencing here drew on peripheral blood, taken 28 days after the second AZD1222 dose. The chain couples TRBV11-3 to TRBJ1-5; D possibly corresponds to TRBD1 (6 bases). The receptor comes from an adult who received the AZD1222 COVID-19 vaccine. The CDR3 nucleotides are TGTGCCAGCACCCTAAAACAGGGCGGTGGCAATCAGCCCCAGCATTTT. This translates into CASTLKQGGGNQPQHF.